This T cell receptor (beta chain) was documented in a study of T-cell reconstitution after alpha-beta-depleted transplantation in children. Study outcomes and limitations: Recipient T cells and thymic progenitors that survived were the source of the high TCRbeta diversity seen at day 60 in some patients. Most T-cell counts and diversity one year after the transplant came from T cells that were newly produced. At around two months after transplant, the alpha-beta T cells were reportedly derived from several hundred expanded clones that came from non-depleted graft cells.

Of note for this clonotype: Its antigen is still unknown.

The CDR3 consists of 17 residues. With V trimmed by 2 bases and J by 6 bases, 12 bases remained unmatched. CDR1 MNHEY and CDR2 SMNVEV come from the germline V gene (reference sequence). As it was prepared, the TCRbeta library received unique molecular identifiers. TCRdb reanalysed the PCR reads using MiXCR and keeps one entry per CDR3 protein. Here the sample spans hundreds of thousands of distinct CDR3 sequences, more than 20% being singletons. This rearrangement joins TRBV27 to TRBJ2-1; 8 nucleotides agree with TRBD1. The sample here was PBMCs, mostly from graft donor cells, taken 360 days after TCRalphabeta/CD19-depleted stem cell transplant. This receptor was identified in a boy younger than two who had a stem cell transplant for acute myeloid leukemia, so the T cells may come from the graft donor. CDR3 loop: CASSLGTPRTGINEQFF. The CDR3 bases are TGTGCCAGCAGTTTAGGGACCCCGAGGACAGGGATCAATGAGCAGTTCTTC.